This T cell receptor beta chain was recorded in a study of blood T cell repertoires in COVID-19. For the study at large: COVID-19 samples, acute and convalescent, were from the United States, Italy and Spain.

In the study's own analysis: Reference gene primers were amplified, and this amplification served to estimate nucleated cell counts. The protocol was immunoSEQ multiplex PCR, while the TCRdb copy is restricted to in-frame clones and leaves out a portion. The V and J calls and clone size were taken over from that table, and D and trimming were inferred from the DNA. The data hold approximately 140,000 clones, with around 80% observed a single time. This CDR3 comprises 16 residues. CDR1 is SGHAT, CDR2 FQDESV, per germline (reference sequence). V lost 2 bases and J 8 bases, leaving 16 bases between the germline ends. Cohorts were determined from participant-reported clinical history.

The sample taken for sequencing was PBMCs or T cells enriched from blood (not recorded which). This chain connects TRBV11-1 to TRBJ1-6; D possibly corresponds to TRBD1 (5 bases). The source is a man between 40 and 49 years old with acute COVID-19. CDR3 region: CASSLSSAGIHSPLHF. The CDR3 region has the DNA TGTGCCAGCAGCTTATCTTCCGCAGGGATCCATTCACCCCTCCACTTT. The full variable domain, in which reference TRBV11-1 and TRBJ1-6 provide the parts outside the CDR3, is EAEVAQSPRYKITEKSQAVAFWCDPISGHATLYWYRQILGQGPELLVQFQDESVVDDSQLPKDRFSAERLKGVDSTLKIQPAELGDSAMYLCASSLSSAGIHSPLHFGNGTRLTVT.